Listed below are T cell receptor beta chains from one sample, sequenced in a study of persistence of HIV-infected CD4 T cells. The antigens of these receptors remain unknown. The protocol was immunoSEQ multiplex PCR, while the TCRdb copy is restricted to in-frame clones and leaves out a portion. Here the sample spans about 40,000 clones, more than 75% being singletons. Here the sequenced sample was cultured CD4+ T cells from PBMCs, taken from a patient who received antiretroviral therapy. These receptors all stem from an adult with HIV. The donor label of this sample is uncertain. The CDR3 runs from the conserved cysteine through the conserved F or W. A D gene is named only where the DNA matches it firmly. Clone size appears in some rows only: once, few, many, or a class for an expanded clone.

d_gene,j_gene,v_gene,abundance,CDR3aa,CDR3nt
-,TRBJ1-6,TRBV28,-,CASSATFALHF,TGTGCCAGCAGTGCAACCTTCGCCCTCCACTTT
TRBD1,TRBJ2-3,TRBV19,-,CASSSSAYRDRGTDTQYF,TGTGCCAGTAGTTCTTCTGCCTACCGGGACAGGGGCACAGATACGCAGTATTTT
-,TRBJ1-5,TRBV28,-,CASSLEGPQHF,TGTGCCAGCAGTTTGGAGGGGCCCCAGCATTTT
TRBD1,TRBJ2-2,TRBV7-6,once,CASSLRQGTGELFF,TGTGCCAGCAGCTTGCGACAGGGTACCGGGGAGCTGTTTTTT
-,TRBJ2-6,TRBV10-3,-,CAITPFRGLSSGANVLTF,TGTGCCATCACTCCGTTCCGGGGTTTAAGCTCTGGGGCCAACGTCCTGACTTTC
-,TRBJ1-1,TRBV5-4,-,CASSLQATPQAFF,TGTGCCAGCAGCTTACAAGCGACCCCTCAGGCTTTCTTT
-,TRBJ1-6,TRBV3-1/TRBV3-2,few,CASSPPGAGDSPLHF,TGTGCCAGCAGCCCCCCCGGGGCAGGGGATTCACCCCTCCACTTT
-,TRBJ1-3,TRBV28,-,CASKGQGSGNTIYF,TGTGCCAGCAAGGGGCAGGGCTCTGGAAACACCATATATTTT
TRBD2,TRBJ2-1,TRBV4-2,-,CASSQDPSSGGASEQFF,TGTGCCAGCAGCCAAGATCCATCTAGCGGGGGGGCAAGTGAGCAGTTCTTC
-,TRBJ1-6,TRBV6-4,-,CASSDTRTVVLSPLHF,TGTGCCAGCAGTGACACCCGGACGGTCGTGCTTTCACCCCTCCACTTT
TRBD1,TRBJ2-7,TRBV6-5,-,CASRAGGVLREQYF,TGTGCCAGCAGAGCAGGGGGCGTTTTACGGGAGCAGTACTTC
-,TRBJ1-6,TRBV5-1,once,CASSLGAREAYNSPLHF,TGCGCCAGCAGCTTGGGAGCTCGGGAGGCCTATAATTCACCCCTCCACTTT
TRBD2,TRBJ2-1,TRBV5-1,-,CASSSVPGLAGVLEQFF,TGCGCCAGCAGCTCCGTTCCGGGACTAGCGGGGGTTCTTGAGCAGTTCTTC
-,TRBJ1-2,TRBV10-3,once,CAISESQRSRSGYTF,TGTGCCATCAGTGAGTCGCAGAGATCAAGAAGTGGCTACACCTTC
-,TRBJ2-6,TRBV18,-,CASSPTGNSGANVLTF,TGTGCCAGCTCACCCACCGGAAACTCTGGGGCCAACGTCCTGACTTTC
-,TRBJ2-7,TRBV30,-,CAWSNSYEQYF,TGTGCCTGGAGTAACTCCTACGAGCAGTACTTC
-,TRBJ2-1,TRBV6-1,once,CASSESRGEQFF,TGTGCCAGCAGTGAAAGCCGTGGAGAGCAGTTCTTC
-,TRBJ1-1,TRBV5-5,few,CASSLGRSLNTEAFF,TGTGCCAGCAGCTTGGGACGGAGCTTGAACACTGAAGCTTTCTTT
-,TRBJ1-1,TRBV21-1,-,CASSPGGAGAFF,TGTGCCAGCAGCCCGGGGGGAGCCGGGGCTTTCTTT
-,TRBJ1-2,TRBV7-8,-,CASSLGEGRGGGYTF,TGTGCCAGCAGCTTAGGGGAGGGCAGGGGTGGCGGCTACACCTTC
-,TRBJ1-4,TRBV28,-,CASSLPGRNEKLFF,TGTGCCAGCAGTTTGCCAGGCCGTAATGAAAAACTGTTTTTT
TRBD1,TRBJ2-1,TRBV2,-,CASSRTGANNEQFF,TGTGCCAGCAGCCGGACAGGTGCCAACAATGAGCAGTTCTTC
-,TRBJ2-2,TRBV18,once,CASSPGGRQNTGELFF,TGTGCCAGCTCACCAGGAGGTCGGCAGAACACCGGGGAGCTGTTTTTT
TRBD1,TRBJ1-3,TRBV5-4,-,CASSSGTAPSGNTIYF,TGTGCCAGCAGTTCCGGGACAGCTCCTTCTGGAAACACCATATATTTT
-,TRBJ2-3,TRBV9,-,CASSVVGVSGADTQYF,TGTGCCAGCAGCGTAGTGGGTGTGTCCGGCGCAGATACGCAGTATTTT
TRBD1,TRBJ2-3,TRBV19,-,CASSPRTGRQYF,TGTGCCAGTAGTCCGAGGACAGGTCGGCAGTATTTT
TRBD1,TRBJ1-2,TRBV30,-,CAWYKASTGLGYTF,TGTGCCTGGTACAAGGCATCGACAGGGTTGGGCTACACCTTC
TRBD1,TRBJ2-7,TRBV27,-,CASSLEDRGTYEQYF,TGTGCCAGCAGTTTGGAGGACAGGGGGACCTACGAGCAGTACTTC
TRBD1,TRBJ1-6,TRBV5-1,-,CASSSRSGQPDSPLHF,TGCGCCAGCAGCTCTAGATCGGGACAGCCTGATTCACCCCTCCACTTT
-,TRBJ2-7,TRBV28,-,CASSPHRTGQGGYEQYF,TGTGCCAGCAGTCCACATCGCACGGGCCAGGGGGGGTACGAGCAGTACTTC
-,TRBJ2-3,TRBV7-2,-,CASSNTDTQYF,TGTGCCAGCAGTAACACAGATACGCAGTATTTT
TRBD1,TRBJ1-5,TRBV6-2/TRBV6-3,-,CASSRGGGYQPQHF,TGTGCCAGCAGCCGAGGGGGCGGTTATCAGCCCCAGCATTTT
TRBD1,TRBJ1-6,TRBV19,-,CASSIGTGRNSPLHF,TGTGCCAGTAGTATCGGGACAGGGAGAAATTCACCCCTCCACTTT
-,TRBJ2-2,TRBV2,-,CASSDGYTGELFF,TGTGCCAGCAGTGATGGCTACACCGGGGAGCTGTTTTTT
TRBD2,TRBJ2-1,TRBV10-2,-,CASSDTGTSGTDGQFF,TGCGCCAGCAGTGACACGGGGACTAGCGGTACGGATGGGCAGTTCTTC
-,TRBJ2-6,TRBV19,-,CASAIPTTAPSGANVLTF,TGTGCCAGTGCAATCCCCACGACAGCCCCCTCTGGGGCCAACGTCCTGACTTTC
-,TRBJ1-2,TRBV5-1,-,CASSIDSYGYTF,TGCGCCAGCAGCATAGACAGTTATGGCTACACCTTC
TRBD1,TRBJ1-1,TRBV6-6,few,CASSYLTTGVNTEAFF,TGTGCCAGCAGTTACCTTACGACAGGGGTGAACACTGAAGCTTTCTTT
-,TRBJ2-7,TRBV2,few,CASSGFYEQYF,TGTGCCAGCAGTGGCTTTTACGAGCAGTACTTC
TRBD1,TRBJ2-1,TRBV2,-,CASSLRQGSFF,TGTGCCAGCAGCCTGAGACAGGGAAGCTTCTTC
-,TRBJ1-1,TRBV28,-,CASSPGTVNTEAFF,TGTGCCAGCAGCCCAGGGACGGTGAACACTGAAGCTTTCTTT
-,TRBJ2-7,TRBV18,-,CASSLGPSYEQYF,TGTGCCAGCTCCTTGGGGCCCTCCTACGAGCAGTACTTC
-,TRBJ2-5,TRBV7-6,-,CASSLDTQETQYF,TGTGCCAGCAGCTTAGACACCCAAGAGACCCAGTACTTC
TRBD2,TRBJ2-7,TRBV5-4,-,CASSPPGGGYEQYF,TGTGCCAGCAGCCCACCCGGCGGGGGCTACGAGCAGTACTTC
-,TRBJ2-2,TRBV7-9,-,CASSQERITGELFF,TGTGCCAGCAGTCAAGAGAGGATAACCGGGGAGCTGTTTTTT
TRBD1,TRBJ1-4,TRBV7-8,-,CASSLATSRDRGEKLFF,TGTGCCAGCAGCTTAGCGACATCTCGGGACAGAGGGGAAAAACTGTTTTTT
-,TRBJ1-6,TRBV6-5,-,CASSYQGPEGNSPLHF,TGTGCCAGCAGTTATCAGGGGCCTGAAGGGAATTCACCCCTCCACTTT
-,TRBJ2-7,TRBV5-4,-,CASSPQAGSGEQYF,TGTGCCAGCAGCCCGCAAGCAGGGAGTGGCGAGCAGTACTTC
-,TRBJ1-1,TRBV19,few,CASSTGTRGLNTEAFF,TGTGCCAGTAGTACCGGGACGAGGGGACTCAACACTGAAGCTTTCTTT